The T cell receptor (beta chain) under discussion was sequenced for a study of blood T cell repertoires in COVID-19. Study-level information: The samples span acute and convalescent COVID-19 from the United States, Italy and Spain. PBMCs, B-cell-depleted T cells, or T cells provided the cDNA or gDNA that made up the material.

Trimming took 8 bases from V and 2 from J, leaving 12 bases between them. The germline V gene has CDR1 LGHDT and CDR2 YNNKEL (reference sequence). The CDR3 runs to 14 residues. The table came from immunoSEQ multiplex PCR; TCRdb's copy has only in-frame clones and leaves some out. The repertoire holds 240,000 or so clones, approximately 80% seen once, with more than 1.5% in the top ten. Sequenced sample: peripheral blood. The clonotype was recovered from a young man who had recovered from COVID-19. The V gene is TRBV3-1 (or the pseudogene TRBV3-2), the J gene TRBJ2-2; no reliable D call. The CDR3 DNA reads as TGTGCCAGCCGACGTAGAGGAAACACCGGGGAGCTGTTTTTT. Its protein is CASRRRGNTGELFF.